The entry below describes one T cell receptor (beta chain). The clone's antigen remains unknown. No base quality values were provided; no much bigger clone lies one nucleotide off. Germline trimming: 5 bases from V, 8 bases from J; junction bases outside gene matches: 9. Including cysteine and phenylalanine, the CDR3 has 15 amino acids. Only the CDR3 DNA is retained, 45 bases long and in frame from the first base. According to the germline V gene (reference sequence), CDR1 reads MNHEY and CDR2 reads SMNVEV. The cohort comprised some 730 healthy bone marrow donors. At the time of sampling, all cohort members were nominally healthy, though unrecorded immune exposures were likely present. The donor was CMV seronegative and was included in the group of a few hundred seronegative cohort members. A peripheral blood sample was collected from each donor, and TCR beta sequencing was performed on peripheral blood mononuclear cells. The Qiagen DNeasy Blood Extraction Kit was used to extract genomic DNA from the blood cell samples.

The library was produced with the immunoSEQ multiplex PCR assay. The multiplex PCR relied on a mix of 60 forward primers for TCR Vbeta segments and 13 reverse primers for TCR Jbeta segments. Amplification of the CDR3 region of rearranged TCR beta genes was performed with a multiplex PCR assay on genomic DNA. On the Illumina HiSeq System, the amplified TCR beta libraries were sequenced as 87-base-pair reads. In the original analysis: A later analysis counted about 80 million unique TCR beta chains across the 670 or so repertoires, and around 9.9 million of these chains were shared by at least two donors. Raw reads were error-corrected and collapsed into unique sequences with a nearest-neighbor algorithm that merged closely related sequences to remove PCR and sequencing errors. V, D and J gene segments were assigned by aligning CDR3 sequences to IMGT reference sequences. For a sequence to be retained, at least a six-nucleotide match to both a V gene segment and a J gene segment was required. Rearrangements were called productive when the CDR3 lacked stop codons and stayed in frame with V and J; all others were non-productive. CDR3 was defined by IMGT convention, running from the second conserved V-encoded cysteine to the conserved J-encoded phenylalanine. The earlier analysis of approximately 590 of the donors excluded any sequence lacking an unambiguous match to a single V gene segment. In an earlier analysis of approximately 560 of the donors, a V segment was called functional when productive rearrangements were above 56.7%, and segregating when the standard deviation between donors exceeded 5%. A statistical classification framework was developed to diagnose cytomegalovirus status using the catalog of TCR beta chain sequences. V and J gene assignment, in a later analysis, came from comparing TCR nucleotide sequences with IMGT/GENE-DB human TR gene sequences. The TCRdist pipeline was used in a later analysis to assign CDR3 sequences and most-parsimonious VDJ recombination scenarios. In a later analysis, each TCR beta chain was defined by its CDR3 amino acid sequence together with its V-gene family, and reads without a unique V-gene family were excluded. As a way to deal with suspected cross-contamination and a sequencing artifact, a later analysis dropped 592 nucleotide sequences that were highly shared and had low generation probability. For each public chain, a later analysis derived a clonal expansion index from normalized ranks of inferred template counts within each repertoire. In a later analysis, generation probabilities were computed with a VDJ recombination model fitted to out-of-frame rearrangements, and the resulting probabilities were checked against IGoR. Hypergeometric tests were used in a later analysis to score TCR-TCR, TCR-HLA and TCR-CMV co-occurrence, with a repertoire-size bias correction applied to the TCR pairs. In a later analysis, false discovery rates were estimated by permuting HLA or CMV assignments 20 times. In a later analysis, co-occurring TCRs were grouped with DBSCAN, and TCRdist sequence similarity was added when clustering was performed within HLA-allele-positive subsets. Repertoires with fewer than 30,000 or more than 120,000 public chains, plus five repertoires with anomalous nucleotide sharing, were excluded from co-occurrence clustering. The source is immuneACCESS, and TCRdb retained only in-frame sequences with V and J called. Part of the clones is not carried over; for the studies checked, unresolved V genes explain less than half of this, and the remainder is unexplained. Clonal size and the V and J genes are those of that table, whereas D and trimming came from the DNA. In all, the sample holds 150,000 to 200,000 clones, and around 77% of those were seen once. The ten largest clones capture 2% to 2.5% of the sample.

The sample originates from a study of cytomegalovirus exposure and HLA in healthy donors (dated by TCRdb to about 2017). About the investigation overall: In an earlier analysis of under 750 of the donors, 250 to 300 Gb of sequence data and approximately 120 million unique TCR beta sequences from approximately 180 million T cells were reported. An early release covering approximately 600 HLA-typed donors comprised about 320 gigabases of sequencing data and around 86 million unique TCR sequences. Of the 398 genotyped donors, about 84% fell in the genetic ancestry cluster associated with self-reported Caucasian donors. The study aimed to test whether cataloging public T cell receptors could reveal signatures of past pathogen exposure. The study profiled the T cell repertoires of more than 500 subjects by immunosequencing and related them to cytomegalovirus serostatus. Besides the first cohort of roughly 660 subjects, a separate validation cohort made up of over 100 different subjects was used. To predict cytomegalovirus infection status, the study combined high-throughput TCR immunosequencing, statistical association of individual TCRs with disease status, and machine learning. A later analysis re-analyzed previously published TCR beta repertoires from about 600 donors and added high-resolution HLA genotyping to study TCR occurrence patterns. Rather than using new phenotypic data, the later analysis identified candidate immune exposures from TCR beta sequences and from how often those sequences occurred across donors. In an earlier analysis of roughly 580 of the donors, high-throughput TCR beta sequencing was used to judge whether each TCR beta V gene segment behaved as functional or pseudogenic. Alongside the repertoire data, information on donor age, sex, ethnicity and CMV serostatus was compiled. In a later genetic analysis, genome-wide SNP genotypes for about three fifths of the roughly 670 donors were used, and that subset was treated as a discovery cohort. Every repertoire in the discovery cohort had been generated on one and the same sequencing platform. Class I and class II HLA loci were covered by the typing at four-digit resolution. Typing coverage varied by locus: roughly 629-640 donors for A, B, C, DRB1 and DQB1; approximately 560 for DQA1; more than 600 for DPA1; roughly 470 for DPB1. Four to six DR-DQ haplotypes were handled as single units for association and clustering, since linkage in the cohort was strong. On average, approximately 250,000 unique TCR beta nucleotide sequences were sequenced per donor among several hundred genotyped donors of the cohort, with roughly 19% of those sequences being non-productive. The study at large found these results: Some IMGT-functional V segments, including TRBV6-2 and TRBV6-3, could not be told apart with the 87-base-pair reads, so those segments were excluded. In vitro tests confirmed that a few of the cytomegalovirus-associated TCR beta chains recognize cytomegalovirus antigens. A total of some 180 TCR beta chains were listed by the study as associated with cytomegalovirus. A later analysis found that TCR association rates varied across HLA loci, with DRB1 alleles showing the most associated TCRs and HLA-C alleles the fewest. The authors suggested that the approach could potentially be generalized to other disease states and immunological phenotypes. Roughly uniform sequencing depth across donors was assumed in presence/absence analyses, although this assumption may not hold. Compared with equally common non-associated chains, HLA-associated TCR beta chains in a later analysis were more clonally expanded and had lower generation probabilities. A later analysis found that most CMV-associated TCR beta chains appeared HLA-restricted, with HLA associations seemingly driven largely by CMV exposure. HLA typing was unavailable for some donors at each locus, so association tests used only the typed subset. Compared with the approximately 600-donor mean, donors in an Asian-associated ancestry cluster had fewer N-insertions in productive TCRs, according to a later genetic analysis. Because counts were too low, seventeen rarely observed V segments, including chromosome 9 orphons, were excluded from the earlier analysis of fewer than 650 of the donors. In a later genetic analysis, a missense DCLRE1C variant was associated with V-gene and J-gene trimming of TCR beta chains, and the association was replicated in an independent cohort. In both the original and validation cohorts, the classifier was reported to diagnose cytomegalovirus status with high specificity and sensitivity. Correlated functional status among segregating V segments might be attributable to linkage disequilibrium, but an unknown experimental factor could not be ruled out. A group of highly shared sequence variants was considered likely to be a technical artifact of the sequencing pipeline. Strong co-occurrence of HLA alleles, especially DR and DQ, made assigning TCR associations to individual alleles difficult. A further reported finding was that TCR beta sequences accurately predicted the HLA-A and HLA-B alleles for most subjects in the first cohort. In this cohort, only TCR beta chains were sequenced, and detectable features were limited by the absence of alpha or paired-chain data. Specific HLA alleles were associated with 16,951 TCR beta sequences at a false discovery rate of 0.05 in a later analysis. For the cohort, immune exposure information was limited to CMV serostatus. In a later analysis, several top co-occurrence clusters were reported to appear linked to parvovirus B19, influenza, CMV and Epstein-Barr virus. Most TCR sequences were observed very rarely across donors, whereas some public TCRs were present in many individuals. Broadly in line with IMGT annotations, most TCR beta V segments showed up in productive rearrangements about 87% or about 30% of the time in an earlier analysis of several hundred of the donors.

The sequence came from a man aged 60-69 years in good health and CMV-seronegative. Sequencing was done on a sample of PBMCs. Rearrangement joined TRBV27 to TRBJ1-4, with 9 bases in between that match TRBD1. The DNA is as follows: TGTGCCAGCAGTCCCCTAGGGACAGGGAAGGAAAAACTGTTTTTT. Its protein reads: CASSPLGTGKEKLFF.